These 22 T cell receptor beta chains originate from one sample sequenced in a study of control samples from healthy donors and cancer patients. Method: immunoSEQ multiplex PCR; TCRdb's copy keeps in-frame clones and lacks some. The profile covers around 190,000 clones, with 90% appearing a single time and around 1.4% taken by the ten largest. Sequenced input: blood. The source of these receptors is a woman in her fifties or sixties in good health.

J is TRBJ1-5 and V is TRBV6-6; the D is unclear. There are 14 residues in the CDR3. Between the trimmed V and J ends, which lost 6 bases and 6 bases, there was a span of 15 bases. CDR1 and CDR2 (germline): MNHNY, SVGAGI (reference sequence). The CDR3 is CASSPDEVSQPQHF. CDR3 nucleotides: TGTGCCAGCAGCCCCGATGAGGTTTCTCAGCCCCAGCATTTT.

The CDR3 region has the DNA TGTGCCTGGGGCGCCGCTCGCAATGAGCAGTTCTTC. It codes for CAWGAARNEQFF. The chain has TRBV30 and TRBJ2-1; D not resolved. The V gene's germline CDR1 is GTSNPN and CDR2 SVGIG (reference sequence). The CDR3 runs to 12 residues. V lost 5 bases, J lost 6 bases, and 11 bases lay in between.

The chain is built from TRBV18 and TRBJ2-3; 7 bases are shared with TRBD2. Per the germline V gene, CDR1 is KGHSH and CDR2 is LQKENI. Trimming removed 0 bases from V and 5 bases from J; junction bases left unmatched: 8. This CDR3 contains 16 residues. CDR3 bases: TGTGCCAGCTCACCACCATTCGCGGGAGAAATAGATACGCAGTATTTT. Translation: CASSPPFAGEIDTQYF.

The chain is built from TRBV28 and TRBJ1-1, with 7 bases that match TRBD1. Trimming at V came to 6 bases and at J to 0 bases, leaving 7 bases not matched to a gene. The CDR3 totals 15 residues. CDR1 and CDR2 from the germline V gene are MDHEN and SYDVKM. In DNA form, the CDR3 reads TGTGCCAGCAGAGGACAGGACGGAGTGAACACTGAAGCTTTCTTT. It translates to CASRGQDGVNTEAFF.

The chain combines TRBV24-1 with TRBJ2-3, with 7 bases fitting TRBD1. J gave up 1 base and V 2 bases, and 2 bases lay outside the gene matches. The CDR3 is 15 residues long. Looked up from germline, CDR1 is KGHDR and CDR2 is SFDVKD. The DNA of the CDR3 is TGTGCCACCAGTGATTATGGGACAGGCACAGATACGCAGTATTTT. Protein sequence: CATSDYGTGTDTQYF.

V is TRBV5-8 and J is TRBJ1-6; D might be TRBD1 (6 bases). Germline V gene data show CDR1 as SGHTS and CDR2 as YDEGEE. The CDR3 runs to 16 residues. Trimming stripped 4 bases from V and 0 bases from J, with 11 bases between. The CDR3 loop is CASSPPDSSYNSPLHF. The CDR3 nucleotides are TGTGCCAGCAGCCCGCCGGACAGCTCCTATAATTCACCCCTCCACTTT.

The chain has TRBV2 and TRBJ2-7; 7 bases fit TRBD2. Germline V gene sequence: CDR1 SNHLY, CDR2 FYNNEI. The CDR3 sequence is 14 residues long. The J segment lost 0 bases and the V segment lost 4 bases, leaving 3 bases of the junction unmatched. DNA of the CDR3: TGTGCCAGCAGTGCTGGCGGGAGCTCCTACGAGCAGTACTTC. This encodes CASSAGGSSYEQYF.

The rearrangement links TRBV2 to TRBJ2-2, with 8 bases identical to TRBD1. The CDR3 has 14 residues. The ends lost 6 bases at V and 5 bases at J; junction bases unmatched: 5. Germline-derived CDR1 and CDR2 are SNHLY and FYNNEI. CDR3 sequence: CASRGTGGTGELFF. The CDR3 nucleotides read TGTGCCAGCAGAGGAACAGGGGGGACCGGGGAGCTGTTTTTT.

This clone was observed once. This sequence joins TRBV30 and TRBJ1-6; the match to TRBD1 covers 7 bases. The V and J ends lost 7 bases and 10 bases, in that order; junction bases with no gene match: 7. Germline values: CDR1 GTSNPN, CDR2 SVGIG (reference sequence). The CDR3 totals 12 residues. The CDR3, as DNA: TGTGCCTTAGGCAGGGGGAACTCACCCCTCCACTTT. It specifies CALGRGNSPLHF.

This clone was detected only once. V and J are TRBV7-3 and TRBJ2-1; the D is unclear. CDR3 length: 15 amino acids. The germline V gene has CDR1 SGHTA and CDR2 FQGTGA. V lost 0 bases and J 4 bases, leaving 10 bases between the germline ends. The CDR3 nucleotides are TGTGCCAGCAGCTTAACGCTAGGGAAGTACAATGAGCAGTTCTTC. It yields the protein CASSLTLGKYNEQFF.

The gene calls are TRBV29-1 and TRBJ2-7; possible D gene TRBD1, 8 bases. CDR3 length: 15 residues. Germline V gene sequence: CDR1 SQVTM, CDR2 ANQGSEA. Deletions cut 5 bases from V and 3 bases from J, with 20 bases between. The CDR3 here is CSVSVLTGGVYEQYF. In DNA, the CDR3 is TGCAGCGTTTCCGTGCTTACAGGGGGGGTCTACGAGCAGTACTTC.

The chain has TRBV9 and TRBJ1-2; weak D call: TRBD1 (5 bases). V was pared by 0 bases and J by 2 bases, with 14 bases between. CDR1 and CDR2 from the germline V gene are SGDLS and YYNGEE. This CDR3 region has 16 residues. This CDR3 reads CASSVGGIGLNYGYTF. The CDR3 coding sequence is TGTGCCAGCAGCGTAGGGGGGATTGGTCTCAACTATGGCTACACCTTC. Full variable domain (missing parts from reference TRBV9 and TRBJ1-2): DSGVTQTPKHLITATGQRVTLRCSPRSGDLSVYWYQQSLDQGLQFLIQYYNGEERAKGNILERFSAQQFPDLHSELNLSSLELGDSALYFCASSVGGIGLNYGYTFGSGTRLTVV.

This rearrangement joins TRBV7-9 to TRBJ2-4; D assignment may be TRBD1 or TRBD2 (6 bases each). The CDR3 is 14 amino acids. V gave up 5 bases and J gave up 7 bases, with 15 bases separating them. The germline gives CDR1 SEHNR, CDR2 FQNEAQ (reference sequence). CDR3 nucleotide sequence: TGTGCCAGCAGCCCTCCGTCGGGGGCTAACATTCAGTACTTC. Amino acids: CASSPPSGANIQYF.

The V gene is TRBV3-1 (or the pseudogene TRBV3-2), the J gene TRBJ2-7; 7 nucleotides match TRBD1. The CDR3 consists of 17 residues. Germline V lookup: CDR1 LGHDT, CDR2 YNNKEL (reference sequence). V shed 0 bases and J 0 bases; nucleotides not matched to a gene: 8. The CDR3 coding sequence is TGTGCCAGCAGCCAAGACAGGGGGATAAGGAGCTCCTACGAGCAGTACTTC. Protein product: CASSQDRGIRSSYEQYF.

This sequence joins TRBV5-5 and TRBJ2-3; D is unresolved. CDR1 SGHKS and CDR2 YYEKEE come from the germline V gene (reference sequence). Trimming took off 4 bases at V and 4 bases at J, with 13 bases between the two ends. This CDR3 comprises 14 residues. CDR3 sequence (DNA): TGTGCCAGCAGCCCCCCCCGGCCCCCAGATACGCAGTATTTT. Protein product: CASSPPRPPDTQYF. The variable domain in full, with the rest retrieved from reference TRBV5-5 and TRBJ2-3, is DAGVTQSPTHLIKTRGQQVTLRCSPISGHKSVSWYQQVLGQGPQFIFQYYEKEERGRGNFPDRFSARQFPNYSSELNVNALLLGDSALYLCASSPPRPPDTQYFGPGTRLTVL.

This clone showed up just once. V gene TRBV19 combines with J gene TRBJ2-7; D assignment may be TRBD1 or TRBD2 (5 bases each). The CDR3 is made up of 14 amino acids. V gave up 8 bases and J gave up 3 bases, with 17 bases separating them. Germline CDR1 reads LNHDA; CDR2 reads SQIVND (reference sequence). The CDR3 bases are TGTGCCAGTTCTACCGGGACCCCAAACTACGAGCAGTACTTC. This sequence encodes CASSTGTPNYEQYF.

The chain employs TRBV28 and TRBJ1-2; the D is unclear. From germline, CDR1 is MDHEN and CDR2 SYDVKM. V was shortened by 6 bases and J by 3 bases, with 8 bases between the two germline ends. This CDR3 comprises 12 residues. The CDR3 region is CASRYGDYGYTF. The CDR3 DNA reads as TGTGCCAGCAGATACGGTGACTATGGCTACACCTTC.

The CDR3 spells CATDRGLATGELFF. CDR3 sequence (DNA): TGTGCCACCGACAGGGGGCTGGCGACCGGGGAGCTGTTTTTT. This chain links TRBV9 with TRBJ2-2; 10 positions match TRBD1. With 9 bases clipped from V and 5 bases from J, the junction kept 7 bases outside the gene matches. The CDR3 contains 14 residues. CDR1 is SGDLS and CDR2 is YYNGEE in the germline V gene. Full variable domain (rest looked up from reference TRBV9 and TRBJ2-2): DSGVTQTPKHLITATGQRVTLRCSPRSGDLSVYWYQQSLDQGLQFLIQYYNGEERAKGNILERFSAQQFPDLHSELNLSSLELGDSALYFCATDRGLATGELFFGEGSRLTVL.

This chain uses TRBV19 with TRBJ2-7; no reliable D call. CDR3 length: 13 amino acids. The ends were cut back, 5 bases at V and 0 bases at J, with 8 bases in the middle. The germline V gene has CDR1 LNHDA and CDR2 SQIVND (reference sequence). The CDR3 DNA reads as TGTGCCAGTAGTTCAGCAGTCTCCTACGAGCAGTACTTC. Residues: CASSSAVSYEQYF.

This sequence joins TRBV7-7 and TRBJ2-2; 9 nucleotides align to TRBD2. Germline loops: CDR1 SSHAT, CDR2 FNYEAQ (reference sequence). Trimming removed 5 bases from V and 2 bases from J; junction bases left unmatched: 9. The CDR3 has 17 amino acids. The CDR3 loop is CASSPGAGGYNTGELFF. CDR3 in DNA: TGTGCCAGCAGCCCGGGAGCGGGGGGCTATAACACCGGGGAGCTGTTTTTT.

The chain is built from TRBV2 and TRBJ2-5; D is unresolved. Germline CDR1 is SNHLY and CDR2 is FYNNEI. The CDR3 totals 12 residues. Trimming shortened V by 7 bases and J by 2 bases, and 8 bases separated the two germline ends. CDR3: CASIAFQETQYF. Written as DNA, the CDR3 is TGTGCCAGCATCGCTTTTCAAGAGACCCAGTACTTC. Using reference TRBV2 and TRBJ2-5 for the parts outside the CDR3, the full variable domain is EPEVTQTPSHQVTQMGQEVILRCVPISNHLYFYWYRQILGQKVEFLVSFYNNEISEKSEIFDDQFSVERPDGSNFTLKIRSTKLEDSAMYFCASIAFQETQYFGPGTRLLVL.

The CDR3: CASSRGQSGQFF. CDR3 coding DNA: TGTGCCAGCAGCCGTGGACAATCAGGACAGTTCTTC. This chain joins TRBV14 and TRBJ2-1; weak D call: TRBD1 (5 bases). Germline-derived CDR1 and CDR2 are SGHDN and FVKESK. Trimming stripped 4 bases from V and 13 bases from J, with 14 bases between. The CDR3 contains 12 residues.